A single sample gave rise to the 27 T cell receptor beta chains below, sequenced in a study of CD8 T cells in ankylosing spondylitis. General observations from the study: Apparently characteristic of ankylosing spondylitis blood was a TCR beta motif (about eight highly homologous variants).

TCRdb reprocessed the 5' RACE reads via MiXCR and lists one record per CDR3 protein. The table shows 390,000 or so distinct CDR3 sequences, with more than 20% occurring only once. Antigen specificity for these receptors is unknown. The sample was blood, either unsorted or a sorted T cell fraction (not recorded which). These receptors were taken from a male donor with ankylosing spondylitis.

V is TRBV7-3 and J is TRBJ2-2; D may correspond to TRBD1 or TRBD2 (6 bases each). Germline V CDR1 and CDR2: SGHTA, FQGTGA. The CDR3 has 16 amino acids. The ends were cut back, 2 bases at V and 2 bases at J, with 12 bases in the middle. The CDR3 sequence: CASSLLSGGNTGELFF. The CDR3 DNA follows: TGTGCCAGCAGCTTACTATCCGGGGGCAACACCGGGGAGCTGTTTTTT. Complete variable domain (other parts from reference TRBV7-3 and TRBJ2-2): GAGVSQTPSNKVTEKGKYVELRCDPISGHTALYWYRQSLGQGPEFLIYFQGTGAADDSGLPNDRFFAVRPEGSVSTLKIQRTERGDSAVYLCASSLLSGGNTGELFFGEGSRLTVL.

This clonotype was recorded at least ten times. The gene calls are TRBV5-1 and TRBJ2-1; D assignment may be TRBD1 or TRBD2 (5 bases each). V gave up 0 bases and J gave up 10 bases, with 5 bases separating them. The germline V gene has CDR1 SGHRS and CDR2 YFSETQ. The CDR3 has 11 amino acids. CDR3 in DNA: TGCGCCAGCAGCTTGGGGGGGGAGCAGTTCTTC. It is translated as CASSLGGEQFF.

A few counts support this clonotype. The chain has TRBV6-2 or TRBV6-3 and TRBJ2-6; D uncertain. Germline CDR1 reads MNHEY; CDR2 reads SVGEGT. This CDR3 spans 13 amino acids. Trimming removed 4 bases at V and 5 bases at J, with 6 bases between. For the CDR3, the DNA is TGTGCCAGCAGTTTTTTTCGGGCCAACGTCCTGACTTTC. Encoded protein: CASSFFRANVLTF.

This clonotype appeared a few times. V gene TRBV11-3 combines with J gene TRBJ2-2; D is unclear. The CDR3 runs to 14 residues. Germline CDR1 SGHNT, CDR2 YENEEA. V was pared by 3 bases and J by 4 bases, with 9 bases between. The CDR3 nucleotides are TGTGCCAGCAGCTTGCAGGCGAGCACCGGGGAGCTGTTTTTT. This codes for CASSLQASTGELFF.

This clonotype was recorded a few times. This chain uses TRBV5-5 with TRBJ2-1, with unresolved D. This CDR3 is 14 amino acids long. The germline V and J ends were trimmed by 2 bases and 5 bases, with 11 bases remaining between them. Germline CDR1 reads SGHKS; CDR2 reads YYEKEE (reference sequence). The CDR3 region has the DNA TGTGCCAGCAGCTTTCCCCGGGCCAACAATGAGCAGTTCTTC. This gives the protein CASSFPRANNEQFF.

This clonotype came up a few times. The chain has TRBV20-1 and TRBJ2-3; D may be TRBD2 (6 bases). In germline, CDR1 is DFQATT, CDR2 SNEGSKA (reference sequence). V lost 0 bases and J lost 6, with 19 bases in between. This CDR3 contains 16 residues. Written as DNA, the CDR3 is TGCAGTGCTAGAGATCTTCGGTCGGGACTTTTGGATACGCAGTATTTT. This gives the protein CSARDLRSGLLDTQYF.

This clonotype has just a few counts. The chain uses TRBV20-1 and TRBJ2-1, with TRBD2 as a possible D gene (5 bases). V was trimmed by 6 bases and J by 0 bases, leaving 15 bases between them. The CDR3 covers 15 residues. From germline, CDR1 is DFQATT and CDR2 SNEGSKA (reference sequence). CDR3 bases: TGCAGTGCGGGTAGAGGGCCGATCTCCTACAATGAGCAGTTCTTC. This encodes CSAGRGPISYNEQFF.

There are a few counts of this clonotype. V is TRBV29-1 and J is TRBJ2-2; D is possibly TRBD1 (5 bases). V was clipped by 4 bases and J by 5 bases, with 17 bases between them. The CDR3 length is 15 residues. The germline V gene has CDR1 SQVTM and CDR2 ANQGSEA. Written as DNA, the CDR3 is TGCAGCGTTGTAAGGGGTTCACATCTGACCGGGGAGCTGTTTTTT. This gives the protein CSVVRGSHLTGELFF.

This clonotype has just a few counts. CDR3 coding DNA: TGCGCCAGCAGCTATAGCGGGAAAAGCACAGATACGCAGTATTTT. Translating gives CASSYSGKSTDTQYF. V usage is TRBV5-1 and J usage is TRBJ2-3; 8 positions match TRBD2. CDR3 length equals 15 residues. Germline V gene data show CDR1 as SGHRS and CDR2 as YFSETQ. V lost 3 bases, J lost 0 bases, and 3 bases stayed unmatched.

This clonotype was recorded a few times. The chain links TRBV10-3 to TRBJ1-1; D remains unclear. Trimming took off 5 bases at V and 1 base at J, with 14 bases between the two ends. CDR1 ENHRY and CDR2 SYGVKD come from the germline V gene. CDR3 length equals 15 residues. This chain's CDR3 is CAISTDGARNTEAFF. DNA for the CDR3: TGTGCCATCAGTACCGACGGAGCCCGGAACACTGAAGCTTTCTTT.

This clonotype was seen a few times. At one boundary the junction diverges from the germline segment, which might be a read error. The chain's CDR3 is CATVTGELFF. The CDR3 DNA follows: TGCGCCACCGTCACCGGGGAGCTGTTTTTT. The V and J genes are TRBV7-9 and TRBJ2-2, with no clear D. CDR1 SEHNR and CDR2 FQNEAQ come from the germline V gene (reference sequence). The CDR3 is 10 amino acids.

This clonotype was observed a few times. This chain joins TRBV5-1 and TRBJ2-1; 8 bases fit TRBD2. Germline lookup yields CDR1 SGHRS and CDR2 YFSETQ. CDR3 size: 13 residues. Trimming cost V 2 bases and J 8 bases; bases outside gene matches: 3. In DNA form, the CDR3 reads TGCGCCAGCAGCTTATACGGGAGGGATGAGCAGTTCTTC. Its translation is CASSLYGRDEQFF.

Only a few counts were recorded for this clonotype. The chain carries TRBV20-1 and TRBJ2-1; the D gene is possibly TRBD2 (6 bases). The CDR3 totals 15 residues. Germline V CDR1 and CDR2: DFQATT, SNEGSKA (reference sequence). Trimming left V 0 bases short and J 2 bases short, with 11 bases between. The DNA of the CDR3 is TGCAGTGCTAGAGAGGAGGGGCCCACCTACAATGAGCAGTTCTTC. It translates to CSAREEGPTYNEQFF.

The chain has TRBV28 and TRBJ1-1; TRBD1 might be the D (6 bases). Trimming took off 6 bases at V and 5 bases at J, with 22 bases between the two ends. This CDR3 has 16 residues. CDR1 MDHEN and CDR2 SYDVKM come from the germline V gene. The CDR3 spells CASSTTGRARRTEAFF. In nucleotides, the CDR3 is TGTGCCAGCAGCACTACAGGGAGGGCACGTCGAACTGAAGCTTTCTTT.

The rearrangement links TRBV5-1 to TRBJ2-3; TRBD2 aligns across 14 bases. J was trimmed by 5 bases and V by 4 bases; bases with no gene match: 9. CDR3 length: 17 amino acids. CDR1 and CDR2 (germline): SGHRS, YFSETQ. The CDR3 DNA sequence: TGCGCCAGCAGCGGGGGACTAGCGGGAGTCGGGGGAGATACGCAGTATTTT. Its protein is CASSGGLAGVGGDTQYF.

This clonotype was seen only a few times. The CDR3 DNA follows: TGTGCCAGCAGTTTATCTGGCGGGAGGATCGACGAGCAGTACTTC. As protein: CASSLSGGRIDEQYF. This chain uses TRBV12-3 or TRBV12-4 with TRBJ2-7, with 8 bases matching TRBD2. Germline trimming cut 2 bases from V and 5 bases from J; bases unmatched to any gene: 8. The CDR3 has 15 residues.

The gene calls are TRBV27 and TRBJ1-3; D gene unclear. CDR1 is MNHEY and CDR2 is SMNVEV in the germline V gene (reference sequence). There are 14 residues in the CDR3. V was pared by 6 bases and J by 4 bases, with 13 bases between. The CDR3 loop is CASSPRARGNTIYF. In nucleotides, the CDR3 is TGTGCCAGCAGCCCTAGGGCAAGAGGAAACACCATATATTTT.

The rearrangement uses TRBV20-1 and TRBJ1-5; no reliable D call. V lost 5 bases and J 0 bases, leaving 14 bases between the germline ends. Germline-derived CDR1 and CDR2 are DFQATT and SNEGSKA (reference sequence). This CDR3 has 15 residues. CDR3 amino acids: CSASRASVSNQPQHF. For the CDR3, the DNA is TGCAGTGCTTCTCGGGCCTCCGTTAGCAATCAGCCCCAGCATTTT.

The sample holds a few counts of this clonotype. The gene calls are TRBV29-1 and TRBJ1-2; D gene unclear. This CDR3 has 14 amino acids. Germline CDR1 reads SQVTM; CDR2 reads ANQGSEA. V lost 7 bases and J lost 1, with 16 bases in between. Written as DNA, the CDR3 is TGCAGCGCTGGTATGGTAGGAGTTAACTATGGCTACACCTTC. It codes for CSAGMVGVNYGYTF.

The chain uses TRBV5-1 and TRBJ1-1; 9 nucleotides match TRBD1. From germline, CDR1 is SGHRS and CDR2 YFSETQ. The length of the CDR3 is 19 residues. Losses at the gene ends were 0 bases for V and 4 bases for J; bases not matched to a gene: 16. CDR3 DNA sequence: TGCGCCAGCAGCTTGGCCCCACCGGGACAGGGTTTGAGTAGCACTGAAGCTTTCTTT. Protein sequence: CASSLAPPGQGLSSTEAFF.

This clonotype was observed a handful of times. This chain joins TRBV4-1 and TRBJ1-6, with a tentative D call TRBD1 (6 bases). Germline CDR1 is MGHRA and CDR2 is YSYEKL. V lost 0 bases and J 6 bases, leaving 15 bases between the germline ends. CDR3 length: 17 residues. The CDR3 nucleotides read TGCGCCAGCAGCCAAGAATCCAGGGTGGGGGCTAATTCACCCCTCCACTTT. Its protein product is CASSQESRVGANSPLHF.

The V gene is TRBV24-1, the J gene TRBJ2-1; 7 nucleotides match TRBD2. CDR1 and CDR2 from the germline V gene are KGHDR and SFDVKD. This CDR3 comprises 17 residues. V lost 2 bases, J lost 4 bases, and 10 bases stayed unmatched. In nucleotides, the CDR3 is TGTGCCACCAGTGATTCATGGGCTAGCGGACTATACAATGAGCAGTTCTTC. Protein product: CATSDSWASGLYNEQFF.

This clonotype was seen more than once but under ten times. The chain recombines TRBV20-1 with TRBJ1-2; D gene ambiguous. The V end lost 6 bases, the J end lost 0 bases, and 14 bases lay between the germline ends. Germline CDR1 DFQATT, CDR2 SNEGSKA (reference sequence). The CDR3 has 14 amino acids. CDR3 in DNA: TGCAGTGCGGGTCCCATCCTAGCTAACTATGGCTACACCTTC. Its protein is CSAGPILANYGYTF.

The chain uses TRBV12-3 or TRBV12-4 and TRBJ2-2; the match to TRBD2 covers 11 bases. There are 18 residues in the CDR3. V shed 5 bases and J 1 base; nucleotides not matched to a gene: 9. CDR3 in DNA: TGTGCCAGCAGTCGACCCGGTAGCGGGAGGGTGAACACCGGGGAGCTGTTTTTT. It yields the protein CASSRPGSGRVNTGELFF.

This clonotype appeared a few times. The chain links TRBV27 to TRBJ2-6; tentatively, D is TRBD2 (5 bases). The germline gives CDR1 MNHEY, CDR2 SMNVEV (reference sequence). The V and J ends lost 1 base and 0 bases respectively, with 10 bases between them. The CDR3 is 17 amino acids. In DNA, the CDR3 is TGTGCCAGCAGTTTATTTTGGGCGGGCTCTGGGGCCAACGTCCTGACTTTC. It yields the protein CASSLFWAGSGANVLTF.

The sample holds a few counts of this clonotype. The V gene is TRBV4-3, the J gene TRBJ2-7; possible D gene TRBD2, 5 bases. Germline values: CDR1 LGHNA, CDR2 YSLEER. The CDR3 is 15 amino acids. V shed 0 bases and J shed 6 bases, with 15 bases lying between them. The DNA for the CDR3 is TGCGCCAGCAGCCAAGATAGGTCGCTAGCTGGCGAGCAGTACTTC. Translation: CASSQDRSLAGEQYF.

The CDR3 coding sequence is TGCGCCAGCAGCCTTACGGGACTAGCGGGAGCAGAGACCCAGTACTTC. It encodes CASSLTGLAGAETQYF. The gene calls are TRBV4-1 and TRBJ2-5, with 14 positions matching TRBD2. The CDR3 runs 16 residues. V shed 4 bases and J 4 bases; nucleotides not matched to a gene: 5. CDR1 is MGHRA and CDR2 is YSYEKL in the germline V gene.